This T cell receptor beta chain was retrieved from a study of blood T cell repertoires in COVID-19 (dated by TCRdb to about 2020). Turning to the overall study: The collaborator samples originated in the United States, Italy and Spain and spanned the acute and convalescent phases of COVID-19. The prospective study material was composed of cDNA or gDNA derived from T cells, B-cell-depleted T cells, or PBMCs. Deeply sampled blood TCRbeta repertoires from subjects exposed to, actively infected with, or recovered from COVID-19 were included in the dataset. The repertoires were released in a freely available public database intended as a resource for research on the immune response to SARS-CoV-2. The samples were drawn from two sources: the first 160 participants of the ongoing ImmuneRACE study, and fewer than 1,500 subjects contributed by 6 global collaborators. A de-identified subject ID, COVID-19 status, age in years and sex were almost always included in the sample metadata. Where available, HLA class I and class II types were taken from metadata supplied by the sample provider and were not determined by assay-based typing. Beyond this particular receptor, the publication reports: Clinical and demographic metadata were provided uncurated, with the amount varying by source and participant.

As concerns this clone: The clone's antigen remains unknown. No base quality values were provided; no much bigger clone lies one nucleotide off.

Based on the germline V gene, the CDR1 and CDR2 sequences are SGDLS and YYNGEE. Inclusive of the bounding cysteine and phenylalanine, the CDR3 is 16 residues long. Only the CDR3 portion is preserved as DNA: 48 bases, with reading frame beginning at the first base. V is shortened by 4 bases, J by 5 bases, and the region joining them spans 18 bases. Whole blood was collected in K2EDTA tubes by collaborating institutions according to the institutions' own protocols. For TCRbeta analysis, collaborators shipped samples in one of three forms: frozen whole blood, isolated PBMCs, or DNA extracted from either of those sample types. The immunoSEQ Assay, a bias-controlled multiplex PCR, was used to amplify TCRbeta CDR3 regions from genomic DNA. The study's processing was this. The number of nucleated cells in each sample was estimated by amplification of reference gene primers within the assay. Sequence reads were collapsed and filtered to measure the absolute abundance of every unique TCRbeta CDR3 rearrangement. For each sample, productive Simpson clonality was calculated by taking the square root of Simpson's diversity index across productive rearrangements. TCRdb holds this immuneACCESS table with in-frame rearrangements only. Some clones are missing; in checked studies, unresolved V genes explain under half, and the rest has no known cause. V, J and clone size derive from that table, while D and trimming were established from the DNA sequence. This sample holds around 270,000 clones; around nine tenths were observed only once. Approximately 0.84% of the sample goes to the ten largest clones.

Sequencing was done on a sample of peripheral blood. The receptor was isolated from a man aged 30 to 45 with acute or convalescent COVID-19. Recombination connected TRBV9 to TRBJ1-4, with the D gene not clear enough to name. The DNA sequence follows: TGTGCCAGCAGCCCCGGAAGTTCCAGCGGGAATGAAAAACTGTTTTTT. The encoded protein is CASSPGSSSGNEKLFF. Supplemented by the reference TRBV9 and TRBJ1-4 proteins around the CDR3, the complete variable domain is DSGVTQTPKHLITATGQRVTLRCSPRSGDLSVYWYQQSLDQGLQFLIQYYNGEERAKGNILERFSAQQFPDLHSELNLSSLELGDSALYFCASSPGSSSGNEKLFFGSGTQLSVL.